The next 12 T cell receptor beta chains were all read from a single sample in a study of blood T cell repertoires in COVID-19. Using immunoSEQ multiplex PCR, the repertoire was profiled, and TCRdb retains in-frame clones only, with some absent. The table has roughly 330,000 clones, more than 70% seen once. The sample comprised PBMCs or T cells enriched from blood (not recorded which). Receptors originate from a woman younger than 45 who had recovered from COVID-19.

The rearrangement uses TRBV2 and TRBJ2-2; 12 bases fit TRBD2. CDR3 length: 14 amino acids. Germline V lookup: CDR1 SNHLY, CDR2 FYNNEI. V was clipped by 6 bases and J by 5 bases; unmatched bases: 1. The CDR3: CASRGLAGTGELFF. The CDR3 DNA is TGTGCCAGCAGAGGACTAGCGGGGACCGGGGAGCTGTTTTTT.

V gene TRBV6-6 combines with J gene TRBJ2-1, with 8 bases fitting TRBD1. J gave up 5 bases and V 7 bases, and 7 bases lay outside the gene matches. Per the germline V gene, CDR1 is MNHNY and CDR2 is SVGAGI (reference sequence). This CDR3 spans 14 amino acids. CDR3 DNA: TGTGCCAGCACCCGAGGACAGGGAAACAATGAGCAGTTCTTC. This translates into CASTRGQGNNEQFF.

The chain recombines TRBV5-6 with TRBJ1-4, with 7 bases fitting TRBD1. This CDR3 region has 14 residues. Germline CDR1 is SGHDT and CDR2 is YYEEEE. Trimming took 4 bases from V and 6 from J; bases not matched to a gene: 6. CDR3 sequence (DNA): TGTGCCAGCAGCGGGGACAGAAGGGATGAAAAACTGTTTTTT. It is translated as CASSGDRRDEKLFF.

In DNA, the CDR3 is TGTGCCAGCAGTTTTAGGACAGCGAATTCACCCCTCCACTTT. It specifies CASSFRTANSPLHF. This chain uses TRBV27 with TRBJ1-6; D perhaps matches TRBD1 (6 bases). The V end lost 3 bases, the J end lost 7 bases, and 10 bases lay between the germline ends. This CDR3 comprises 14 residues. Germline V CDR1 and CDR2: MNHEY, SMNVEV (reference sequence).

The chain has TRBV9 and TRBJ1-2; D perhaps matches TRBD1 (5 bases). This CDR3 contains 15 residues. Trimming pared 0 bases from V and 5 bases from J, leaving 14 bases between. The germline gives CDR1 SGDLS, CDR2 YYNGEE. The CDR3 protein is CASSVVAGDPYGYTF. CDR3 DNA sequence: TGTGCCAGCAGCGTAGTCGCGGGGGACCCGTATGGCTACACCTTC.

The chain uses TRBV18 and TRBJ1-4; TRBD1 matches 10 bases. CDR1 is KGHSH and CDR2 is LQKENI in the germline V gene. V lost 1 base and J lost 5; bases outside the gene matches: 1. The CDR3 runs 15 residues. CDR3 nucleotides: TGTGCCAGCTCACCACGGGGACAGGGGAATGAAAAACTGTTTTTT. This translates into CASSPRGQGNEKLFF. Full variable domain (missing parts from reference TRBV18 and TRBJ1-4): NAGVMQNPRHLVRRRGQEARLRCSPMKGHSHVYWYRQLPEEGLKFMVYLQKENIIDESGMPKERFSAEFPKEGPSILRIQQVVRGDSAAYFCASSPRGQGNEKLFFGSGTQLSVL.

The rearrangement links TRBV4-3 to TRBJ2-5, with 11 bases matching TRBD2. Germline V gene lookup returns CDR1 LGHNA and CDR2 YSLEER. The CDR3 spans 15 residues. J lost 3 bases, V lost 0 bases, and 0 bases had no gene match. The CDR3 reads CASSQELAGEETQYF. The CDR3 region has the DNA TGCGCCAGCAGCCAAGAACTAGCGGGGGAAGAGACCCAGTACTTC.

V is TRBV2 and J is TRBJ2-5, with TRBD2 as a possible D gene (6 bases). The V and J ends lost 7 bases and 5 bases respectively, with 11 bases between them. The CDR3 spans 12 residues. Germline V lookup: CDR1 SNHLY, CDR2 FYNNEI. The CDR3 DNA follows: TGTGCCAGCATGGGGGGTTTCGAGACCCAGTACTTC. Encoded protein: CASMGGFETQYF. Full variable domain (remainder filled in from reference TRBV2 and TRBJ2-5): EPEVTQTPSHQVTQMGQEVILRCVPISNHLYFYWYRQILGQKVEFLVSFYNNEISEKSEIFDDQFSVERPDGSNFTLKIRSTKLEDSAMYFCASMGGFETQYFGPGTRLLVL.

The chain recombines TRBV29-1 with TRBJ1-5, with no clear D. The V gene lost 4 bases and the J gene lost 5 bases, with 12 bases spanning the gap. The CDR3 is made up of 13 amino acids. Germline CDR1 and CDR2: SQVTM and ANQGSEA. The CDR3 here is CSVASGLDQPQHF. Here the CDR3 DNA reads TGCAGCGTTGCTTCGGGGTTGGATCAGCCCCAGCATTTT.

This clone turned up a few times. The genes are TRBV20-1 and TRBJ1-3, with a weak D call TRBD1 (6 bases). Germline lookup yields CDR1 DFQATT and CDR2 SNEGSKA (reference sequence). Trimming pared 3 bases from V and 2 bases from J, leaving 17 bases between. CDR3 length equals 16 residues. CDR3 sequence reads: CSASRGGVLPGNTIYF. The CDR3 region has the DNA TGCAGTGCTAGTCGGGGGGGCGTGTTACCTGGAAACACCATATATTTT.

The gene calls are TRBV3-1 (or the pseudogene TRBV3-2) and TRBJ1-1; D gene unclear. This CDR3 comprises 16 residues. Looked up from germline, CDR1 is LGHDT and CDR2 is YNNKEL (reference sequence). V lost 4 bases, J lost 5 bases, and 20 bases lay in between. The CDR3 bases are TGTGCCAGCAGCCGCACTTCGCTCAGGTGGAGGACTGAAGCTTTCTTT. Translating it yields CASSRTSLRWRTEAFF.

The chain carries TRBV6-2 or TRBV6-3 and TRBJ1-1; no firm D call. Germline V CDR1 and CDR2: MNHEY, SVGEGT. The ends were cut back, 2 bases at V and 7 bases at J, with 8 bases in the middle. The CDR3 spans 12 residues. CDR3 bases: TGTGCCAGCAGTTACAGTCTAAATGAAGCTTTCTTT. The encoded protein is CASSYSLNEAFF.